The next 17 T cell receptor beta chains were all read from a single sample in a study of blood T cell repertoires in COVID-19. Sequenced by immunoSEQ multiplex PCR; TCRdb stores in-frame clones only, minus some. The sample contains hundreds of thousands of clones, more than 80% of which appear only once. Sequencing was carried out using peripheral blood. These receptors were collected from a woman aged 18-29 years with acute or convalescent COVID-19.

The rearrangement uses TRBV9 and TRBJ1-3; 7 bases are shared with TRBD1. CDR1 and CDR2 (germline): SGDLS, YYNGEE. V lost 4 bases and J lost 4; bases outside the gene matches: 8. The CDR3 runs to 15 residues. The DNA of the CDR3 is TGTGCCAGCAGCCCAAGGGGGCAGTACGGAAACACCATATATTTT. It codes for CASSPRGQYGNTIYF. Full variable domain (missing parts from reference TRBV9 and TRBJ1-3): DSGVTQTPKHLITATGQRVTLRCSPRSGDLSVYWYQQSLDQGLQFLIQYYNGEERAKGNILERFSAQQFPDLHSELNLSSLELGDSALYFCASSPRGQYGNTIYFGEGSWLTVV.

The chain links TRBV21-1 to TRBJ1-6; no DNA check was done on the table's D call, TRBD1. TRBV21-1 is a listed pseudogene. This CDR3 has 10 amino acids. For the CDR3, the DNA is TGTGCCAGCAAGGGGCCACCCCTCCACTTT. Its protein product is CASKGPPLHF.

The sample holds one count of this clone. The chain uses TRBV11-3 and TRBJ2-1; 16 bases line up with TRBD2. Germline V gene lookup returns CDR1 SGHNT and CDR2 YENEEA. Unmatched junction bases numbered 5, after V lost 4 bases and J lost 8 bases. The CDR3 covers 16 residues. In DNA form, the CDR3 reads TGTGCCAGCAGCTCCGGGACTAGCGGGGGGGCCGATGAGCAGTTCTTC. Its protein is CASSSGTSGGADEQFF.

The CDR3 region is CATSPSRGQASKVTYEQYF. CDR3 in DNA: TGTGCCACCAGCCCCTCCCGGGGACAGGCGTCGAAGGTAACCTACGAGCAGTACTTC. The chain is built from TRBV24-1 and TRBJ2-7; 8 bases align to TRBD1. Trimming at V came to 7 bases and at J to 2 bases, leaving 21 bases not matched to a gene. This CDR3 contains 19 residues. Germline CDR1 is KGHDR and CDR2 is SFDVKD.

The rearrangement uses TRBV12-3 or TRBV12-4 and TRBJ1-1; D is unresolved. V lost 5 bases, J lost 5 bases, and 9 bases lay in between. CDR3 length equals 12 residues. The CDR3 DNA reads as TGTGCCAGCAGTCCCGAGATGACTGAAGCTTTCTTT. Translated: CASSPEMTEAFF.

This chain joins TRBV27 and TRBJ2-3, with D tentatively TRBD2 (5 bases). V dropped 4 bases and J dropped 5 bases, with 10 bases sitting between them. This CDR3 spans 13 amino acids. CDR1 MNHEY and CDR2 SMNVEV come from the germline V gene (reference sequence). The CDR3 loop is CASSSGYEDTQYF. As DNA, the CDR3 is TGTGCCAGCAGTTCGGGGTACGAAGATACGCAGTATTTT.

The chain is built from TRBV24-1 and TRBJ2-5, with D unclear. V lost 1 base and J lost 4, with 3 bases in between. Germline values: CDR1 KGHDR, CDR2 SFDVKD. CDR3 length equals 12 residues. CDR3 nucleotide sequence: TGTGCCACCAGTGATTTCGGAGAGACCCAGTACTTC. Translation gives CATSDFGETQYF.

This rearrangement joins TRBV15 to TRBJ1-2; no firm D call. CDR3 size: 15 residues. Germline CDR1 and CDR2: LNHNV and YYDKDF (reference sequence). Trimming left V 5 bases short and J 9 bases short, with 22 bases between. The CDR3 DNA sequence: TGTGCCACCAGCTGGGCGGGCCCCCTAAGGGCAAGCTACACCTTC. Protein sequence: CATSWAGPLRASYTF.

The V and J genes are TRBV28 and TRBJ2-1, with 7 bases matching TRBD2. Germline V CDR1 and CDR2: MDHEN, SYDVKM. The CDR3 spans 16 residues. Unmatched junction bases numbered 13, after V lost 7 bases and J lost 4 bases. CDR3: CASTPPLRDYYNEQFF. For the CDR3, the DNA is TGTGCCAGCACCCCCCCATTGAGGGACTATTACAATGAGCAGTTCTTC.

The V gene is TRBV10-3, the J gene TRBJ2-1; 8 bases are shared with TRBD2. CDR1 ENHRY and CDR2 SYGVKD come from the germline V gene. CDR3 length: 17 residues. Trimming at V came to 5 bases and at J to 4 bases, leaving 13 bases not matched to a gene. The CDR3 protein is CAISPLSGAEGYNEQFF. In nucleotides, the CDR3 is TGTGCCATCAGTCCCCTTAGCGGGGCAGAAGGGTACAATGAGCAGTTCTTC.

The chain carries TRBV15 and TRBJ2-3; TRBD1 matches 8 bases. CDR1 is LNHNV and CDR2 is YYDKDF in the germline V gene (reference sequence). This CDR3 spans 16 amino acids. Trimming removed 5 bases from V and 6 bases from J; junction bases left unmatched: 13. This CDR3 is CATSRRGQGAVDTQYF. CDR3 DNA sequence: TGTGCCACCAGCCGCCGCGGGCAGGGGGCTGTGGATACGCAGTATTTT.

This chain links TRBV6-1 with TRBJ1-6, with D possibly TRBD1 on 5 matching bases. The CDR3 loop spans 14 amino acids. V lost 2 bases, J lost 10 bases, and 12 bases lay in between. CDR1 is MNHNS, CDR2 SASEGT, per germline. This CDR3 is CASSERGGGSPLHF. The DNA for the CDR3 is TGTGCCAGCAGTGAACGGGGGGGTGGGTCACCCCTCCACTTT.

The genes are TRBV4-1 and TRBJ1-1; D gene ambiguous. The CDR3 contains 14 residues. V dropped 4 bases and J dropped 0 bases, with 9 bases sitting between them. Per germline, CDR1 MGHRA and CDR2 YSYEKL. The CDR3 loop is CASSPDPLNTEAFF. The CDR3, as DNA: TGCGCCAGCAGCCCAGATCCGTTGAACACTGAAGCTTTCTTT.

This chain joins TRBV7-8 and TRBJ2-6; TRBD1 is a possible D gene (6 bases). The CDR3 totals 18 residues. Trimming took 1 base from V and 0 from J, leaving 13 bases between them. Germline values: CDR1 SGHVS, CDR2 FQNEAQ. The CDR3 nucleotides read TGTGCCAGCAGCTTAGAGGTCAGGGGAAGCTCTGGGGCCAACGTCCTGACTTTC. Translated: CASSLEVRGSSGANVLTF.

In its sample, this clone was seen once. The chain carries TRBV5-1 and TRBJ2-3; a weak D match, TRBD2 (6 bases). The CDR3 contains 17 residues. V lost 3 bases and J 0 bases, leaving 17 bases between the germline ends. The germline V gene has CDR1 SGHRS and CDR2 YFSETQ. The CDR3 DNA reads TGCGCCAGCAGCTCGCAGCCAACTAGCCCTAGCACAGATACGCAGTATTTT. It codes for CASSSQPTSPSTDTQYF.

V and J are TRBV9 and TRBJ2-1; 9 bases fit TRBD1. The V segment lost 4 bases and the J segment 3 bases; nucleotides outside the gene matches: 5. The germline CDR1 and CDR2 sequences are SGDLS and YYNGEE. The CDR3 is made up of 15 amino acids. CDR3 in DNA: TGTGCCAGCAGCTTACAGGGGGCGGGCTACAATGAGCAGTTCTTC. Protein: CASSLQGAGYNEQFF. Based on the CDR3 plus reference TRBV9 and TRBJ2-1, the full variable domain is DSGVTQTPKHLITATGQRVTLRCSPRSGDLSVYWYQQSLDQGLQFLIQYYNGEERAKGNILERFSAQQFPDLHSELNLSSLELGDSALYFCASSLQGAGYNEQFFGPGTRLTVL.

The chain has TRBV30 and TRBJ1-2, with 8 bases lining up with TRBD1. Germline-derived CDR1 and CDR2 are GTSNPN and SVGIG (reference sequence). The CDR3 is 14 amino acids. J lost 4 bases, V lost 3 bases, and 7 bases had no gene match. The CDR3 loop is CAWRSKQGVYGYTF. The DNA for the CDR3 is TGTGCCTGGAGATCTAAACAGGGGGTCTATGGCTACACCTTC.